Each of the 2 T cell receptor beta chains below was sequenced from the same sample in a study of T cell responses to AZD1222 COVID-19 vaccine. Some clones are missing from TCRdb's copy, which holds only in-frame ones; the method was immunoSEQ multiplex PCR. Of 95,000 to 100,000 clones listed, roughly 87% are singletons. The sample here was peripheral blood, taken on day 0 of AZD1222 vaccination. All receptors derive from an adult in good health.

The J gene is TRBJ2-7, the V gene TRBV7-3; 13 positions match TRBD2. The CDR3 is 14 residues long. Germline loops: CDR1 SGHTA, CDR2 FQGTGA. J gave up 7 bases and V 5 bases, and 5 bases lay outside the gene matches. CDR3 sequence reads: CASSRTSGSGEQYF. Here the CDR3 DNA reads TGTGCCAGCAGCCGGACTAGCGGGAGTGGTGAGCAGTACTTC. The full variable domain, with the rest looked up from reference TRBV7-3 and TRBJ2-7, is GAGVSQTPSNKVTEKGKYVELRCDPISGHTALYWYRQSLGQGPEFLIYFQGTGAADDSGLPNDRFFAVRPEGSVSTLKIQRTERGDSAVYLCASSRTSGSGEQYFGPGTRLTVT.

This clone was seen once. The J gene is TRBJ2-5, the V gene TRBV10-3; maybe TRBD1 (7 bases). This CDR3 contains 16 residues. Germline assignment: CDR1 ENHRY and CDR2 SYGVKD. Trimming pared 7 bases from V and 4 bases from J, leaving 22 bases between. The CDR3 is CAINEEGAGSPETQYF. Written as DNA, the CDR3 is TGTGCCATCAACGAGGAGGGGGCGGGCAGTCCAGAGACCCAGTACTTC.